This T cell receptor (beta chain) appears in the sequencing data of a study of CD8 T cells in ankylosing spondylitis. General study results and limits: CD8+ disease-linked clones were present at relatively low frequencies in blood. In ankylosing spondylitis blood, a motif of roughly 8 highly homologous TCR beta variants appeared characteristic. Clones linked to disease were reported to show significant enrichment in matched ankylosing spondylitis synovial fluid.

Regarding this clonotype: Its antigen remains unknown.

Library preparation for TCR beta used quantitative 5'-RACE with molecular barcodes. A single record per CDR3 protein comes from TCRdb applying MiXCR to the 5' RACE reads. The sample has around 300,000 distinct CDR3 sequences, 11% seen once. This CDR3 has 11 amino acids. The V gene lost 2 bases and the J gene lost 5 bases, with 0 bases spanning the gap. CDR1 and CDR2 (germline): SGHVS, FNYEAQ. The sequence was collected from a female donor with ankylosing spondylitis or in good health (not recorded which). The sample taken for sequencing was blood, either unsorted or a sorted T cell fraction (not recorded which). The genes are TRBV7-6 and TRBJ1-4; D remains unclear. CDR3 DNA sequence: TGTGCCAGCAGCTTAAATGAAAAACTGTTTTTT. This translates into CASSLNEKLFF.